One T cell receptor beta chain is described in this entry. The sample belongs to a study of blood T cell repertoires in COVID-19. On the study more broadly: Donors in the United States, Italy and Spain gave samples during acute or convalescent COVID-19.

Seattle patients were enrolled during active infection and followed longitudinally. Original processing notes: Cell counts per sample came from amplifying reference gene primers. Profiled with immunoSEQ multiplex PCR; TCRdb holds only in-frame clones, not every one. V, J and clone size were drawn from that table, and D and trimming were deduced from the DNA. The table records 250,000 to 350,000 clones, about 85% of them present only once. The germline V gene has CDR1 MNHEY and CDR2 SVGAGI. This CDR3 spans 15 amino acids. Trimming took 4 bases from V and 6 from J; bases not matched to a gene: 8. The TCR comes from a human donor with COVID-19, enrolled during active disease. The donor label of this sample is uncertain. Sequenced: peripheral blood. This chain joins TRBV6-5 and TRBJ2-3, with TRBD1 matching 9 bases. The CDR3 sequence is CASSSLTGGLDTQYF. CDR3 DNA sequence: TGTGCCAGCAGTTCCTTGACAGGGGGATTGGATACGCAGTATTTT.